One and the same sample provided the 25 T cell receptor beta chains below, sequenced in a study of shared clonotypes between healthy human individuals. In the naive CD8 group, cells lacked CD45RO and were positively selected for CCR7, so terminally differentiated effector memory CD45RA+ cells were left out. Here immunoSEQ multiplex PCR was the method, and the copy in TCRdb shows in-frame clones only, minus some. Altogether roughly 1,800,000 clones are present, less than 95% being singletons, with the ten largest covering 1.2%. Sequencing was carried out using naive CD8+ T cells sorted from blood. These receptors were collected from a man younger than 30 in good health.

In regard to this clone: Other nucleotide sequences from this sample produce the same CDR3. The chain employs TRBV27 and TRBJ1-1; D perhaps matches TRBD1 (5 bases). Between the trimmed V and J ends, which lost 4 bases and 2 bases, there was a span of 11 bases. CDR1 MNHEY and CDR2 SMNVEV come from the germline V gene (reference sequence). The CDR3 loop spans 14 amino acids. CDR3 loop: CASSWVGGNTEAFF. The CDR3 DNA is TGTGCCAGCAGTTGGGTGGGGGGTAACACTGAAGCTTTCTTT.

The rearrangement uses TRBV15 and TRBJ2-7; a possible D gene is TRBD1 (6 bases). Germline CDR1 is LNHNV and CDR2 is YYDKDF (reference sequence). CDR3 length: 14 residues. Deletions cut 8 bases from V and 2 bases from J, with 16 bases between. As DNA, the CDR3 is TGTGCCACCGAGCCAGGGGTAGGGGCCTACGAGCAGTACTTC. It is translated as CATEPGVGAYEQYF.

The rearrangement joins TRBV30 to TRBJ1-1; tentative D call: TRBD1 (6 bases). Germline-derived CDR1 and CDR2 are GTSNPN and SVGIG (reference sequence). Between the trimmed V and J ends, which lost 3 bases and 7 bases, there was a span of 21 bases. This CDR3 is 15 amino acids long. The CDR3, as DNA: TGTGCCTGGAGGGGGGACCGTACAGGGTTCGTTGAAGCTTTCTTT. Translation: CAWRGDRTGFVEAFF.

The chain carries TRBV28 and TRBJ2-1; 14 bases align to TRBD2. This CDR3 is built from 15 residues. V dropped 4 bases and J dropped 7; count of bases not matched to a gene: 3. Germline CDR1 MDHEN, CDR2 SYDVKM. CDR3 in DNA: TGTGCCAGCAGTTCTGGACTAGCGGGAGGTAATGAGCAGTTCTTC. Protein product: CASSSGLAGGNEQFF.

Of note for this clone: Other nucleotide sequences from this sample produce the same CDR3. The chain links TRBV7-8 to TRBJ2-7, with 10 bases matching TRBD2. V trimming: 5 bases; J trimming: 3 bases; junction bases outside the gene matches: 4. The CDR3 covers 14 residues. CDR1 and CDR2 (germline): SGHVS, FQNEAQ. The DNA for the CDR3 is TGTGCCAGCAGCCTCGGACTAGCGGTCTACGAGCAGTACTTC. Translated: CASSLGLAVYEQYF.

The J gene is TRBJ2-1, the V gene TRBV28; 13 positions agree with TRBD2. The CDR3 is made up of 16 amino acids. Germline-derived CDR1 and CDR2 are MDHEN and SYDVKM. V lost 3 bases, J lost 4 bases, and 3 bases stayed unmatched. The chain's CDR3 is CASSFSTSGGYNEQFF. The DNA for the CDR3 is TGTGCCAGCAGTTTCTCGACTAGCGGGGGGTACAATGAGCAGTTCTTC.

The rearrangement links TRBV10-1 to TRBJ2-5; no reliable D call. The CDR3 totals 15 residues. Deletions cut 6 bases from V and 1 base from J, with 15 bases between. CDR1 WNHNN and CDR2 SYGVQD come from the germline V gene (reference sequence). DNA for the CDR3: TGCGCCAGCAGCTCCTCTTTGAACAGCCAAGAGACCCAGTACTTC. Translation gives CASSSSLNSQETQYF.

The gene calls are TRBV9 and TRBJ2-2, with D perhaps TRBD1 (6 bases). CDR1 and CDR2 from the germline V gene are SGDLS and YYNGEE. The CDR3 consists of 16 residues. V dropped 3 bases and J dropped 1 base, with 13 bases sitting between them. CDR3: CASSAPQTGNTGELFF. The CDR3 coding sequence is TGTGCCAGCAGCGCGCCCCAGACAGGGAACACCGGGGAGCTGTTTTTT.

The chain uses TRBV10-3 and TRBJ2-1, with 9 nucleotides matching TRBD2. V was pared by 1 base and J by 5 bases, with 6 bases of the junction left unmatched. This CDR3 is 16 amino acids long. Germline values: CDR1 ENHRY, CDR2 SYGVKD. CDR3: CAISEYGTSFDNEQFF. In DNA form, the CDR3 reads TGTGCCATCAGTGAGTATGGGACTAGCTTCGACAATGAGCAGTTCTTC.

This clone has just one count. Additional DNA sequences in this sample encode the identical CDR3. The V and J genes are TRBV5-4 and TRBJ2-2; D remains unclear. Germline values: CDR1 SGHNT, CDR2 YYREEE (reference sequence). This CDR3 is 12 amino acids long. Trimming removed 2 bases at V and 6 bases at J, with 5 bases between. CDR3 sequence: CASSLGSGELFF. The CDR3 bases are TGTGCCAGCAGCTTAGGTTCCGGGGAGCTGTTTTTT.

The CDR3 region has the DNA TGCAGCGTTGCGGGGGCGACGGAGAATACGCAGTATTTT. It translates to CSVAGATENTQYF. This chain connects TRBV29-1 to TRBJ2-3; the D call may be TRBD1 or TRBD2 (6 bases each). Looked up from germline, CDR1 is SQVTM and CDR2 is ANQGSEA. The CDR3 runs to 13 residues. V shed 4 bases and J shed 7 bases, with 15 bases lying between them.

V and J are TRBV5-1 and TRBJ2-1; tentatively, D is TRBD2 (6 bases). The V end lost 2 bases, the J end lost 6 bases, and 18 bases lay between the germline ends. CDR1 is SGHRS and CDR2 is YFSETQ in the germline V gene. This CDR3 is 16 amino acids long. CDR3: CASSLMVLAIGNEQFF. CDR3 sequence (DNA): TGCGCCAGCAGCTTAATGGTCCTAGCGATCGGCAATGAGCAGTTCTTC.

This chain connects TRBV4-1 to TRBJ1-4; D uncertain. The CDR3 is 14 amino acids. Per germline, CDR1 MGHRA and CDR2 YSYEKL. V was pared by 6 bases and J by 3 bases, with 11 bases between. The CDR3 DNA reads TGCGCCAGCAGGATCGACAATTCTAATGAAAAACTGTTTTTT. Translated, it gives CASRIDNSNEKLFF.

This chain joins TRBV11-2 and TRBJ1-2; TRBD1 might be the D (6 bases). From germline, CDR1 is SGHAT and CDR2 FQNNGV. The CDR3 is 14 residues long. Trimming cost V 3 bases and J 3 bases, with 11 bases left between them. CDR3 amino acids: CASSLGGQYYGYTF. CDR3 bases: TGTGCCAGCAGCTTGGGAGGACAGTACTATGGCTACACCTTC.

J is TRBJ2-3 and V is TRBV6-1; 9 bases line up with TRBD2. With 3 bases clipped from V and 5 bases from J, the junction kept 15 bases outside the gene matches. This CDR3 region has 18 residues. Per germline, CDR1 MNHNS and CDR2 SASEGT. CDR3 nucleotides: TGTGCCAGCAGTGACCCCGAGGAGAGCGGGAGGCGGATAGATACGCAGTATTTT. Translation gives CASSDPEESGRRIDTQYF.

As to this clone: Other nucleotide sequences from this sample produce the same CDR3. The chain employs TRBV19 and TRBJ1-2; TRBD1 matches 8 bases. Germline trimming cut 5 bases from V and 3 bases from J; bases unmatched to any gene: 8. The CDR3 extends over 15 amino acids. CDR1 is LNHDA and CDR2 is SQIVND in the germline V gene (reference sequence). Written as DNA, the CDR3 is TGTGCCAGTAGTGCCCCCGGGACAGGTGACTATGGCTACACCTTC. Its translation is CASSAPGTGDYGYTF. The variable domain in full, with the rest retrieved from reference TRBV19 and TRBJ1-2, is DGGITQSPKYLFRKEGQNVTLSCEQNLNHDAMYWYRQDPGQGLRLIYYSQIVNDFQKGDIAEGYSVSREKKESFPLTVTSAQKNPTAFYLCASSAPGTGDYGYTFGSGTRLTVV.

This clone was seen a single time. The chain couples TRBV13 to TRBJ1-1; D is possibly TRBD1 (6 bases). Between the trimmed V and J ends, which lost 5 bases and 6 bases, there was a span of 16 bases. The germline V gene encodes CDR1 PRHDT and CDR2 FYEKMQ (reference sequence). CDR3 length: 14 amino acids. CDR3 in DNA: TGTGCCAGCAGCCCTCAGGCGGGGGGCGCTGAAGCTTTCTTT. Translated, it gives CASSPQAGGAEAFF. Together with reference TRBV13 and TRBJ1-1, the CDR3 gives the full variable domain: AAGVIQSPRHLIKEKRETATLKCYPIPRHDTVYWYQQGPGQDPQFLISFYEKMQSDKGSIPDRFSAQQFSDYHSELNMSSLELGDSALYFCASSPQAGGAEAFFGQGTRLTVV.

The chain couples TRBV6-1 to TRBJ2-7; D tentatively fits TRBD1 or TRBD2 (6 bases each). The CDR3 extends over 15 amino acids. Per the germline V gene, CDR1 is MNHNS and CDR2 is SASEGT. V was shortened by 1 base and J by 5 bases, with 15 bases between the two germline ends. The CDR3 DNA sequence: TGTGCCAGCAGTGAAGTGGGGGGCGCTTTTGACGAGCAGTACTTC. This sequence encodes CASSEVGGAFDEQYF.

Concerning this clone: This sample also contains other DNA sequences that code for the same CDR3. This chain joins TRBV19 and TRBJ2-3; D perhaps matches TRBD2 (5 bases). CDR1 is LNHDA and CDR2 is SQIVND in the germline V gene (reference sequence). This CDR3 has 13 amino acids. V was clipped by 0 bases and J by 6 bases, with 7 bases between them. Here the CDR3 DNA reads TGTGCCAGTAGTATAGATTGGGAGGATACGCAGTATTTT. Protein sequence: CASSIDWEDTQYF.

The gene calls are TRBV19 and TRBJ2-7; D is tentatively TRBD1 or TRBD2 (5 bases each). Trimming shortened V by 4 bases and J by 2 bases, and 12 bases separated the two germline ends. This CDR3 is 14 amino acids long. Germline V lookup: CDR1 LNHDA, CDR2 SQIVND (reference sequence). The CDR3: CASSNRDGTYEQYF. The CDR3 coding sequence is TGTGCCAGTAGTAACCGGGACGGGACCTACGAGCAGTACTTC.

In regard to this clone: The same CDR3 also results from other DNA sequences found in this sample. The chain carries TRBV2 and TRBJ2-7, with a weak D call TRBD1 (6 bases). This CDR3 has 14 residues. V lost 2 bases and J lost 1, with 9 bases in between. Germline loops: CDR1 SNHLY, CDR2 FYNNEI. The CDR3 DNA sequence: TGTGCCAGCAGTGAACTCGGACAGTCCTACGAGCAGTACTTC. This encodes CASSELGQSYEQYF.

The CDR3 protein is CASSEAWTVNEKLFF. The CDR3 DNA reads as TGTGCCAGCAGTGAAGCGTGGACAGTTAATGAAAAACTGTTTTTT. The chain combines TRBV2 with TRBJ1-4, with a tentative D call TRBD1 (6 bases). The CDR3 is 15 residues long. Trimming removed 0 bases at V and 4 bases at J, with 9 bases between. The germline gives CDR1 SNHLY, CDR2 FYNNEI.

J is TRBJ2-2 and V is TRBV7-9; D gene ambiguous. Trimming cost V 8 bases and J 2 bases, with 12 bases left between them. The CDR3 loop spans 14 amino acids. Germline lookup yields CDR1 SEHNR and CDR2 FQNEAQ (reference sequence). CDR3 sequence: CASLSRRNTGELFF. The CDR3 bases are TGTGCCAGCCTATCCCGGCGAAACACCGGGGAGCTGTTTTTT.

The V and J genes are TRBV2 and TRBJ2-1; D tentatively fits TRBD1 or TRBD2 (6 bases each). V was trimmed by 7 bases and J by 3 bases, leaving 10 bases between them. CDR3 length: 13 amino acids. CDR1 and CDR2 from the germline V gene are SNHLY and FYNNEI. Here the CDR3 DNA reads TGTGCCAGCAAAGGGGGGAGCTACAATGAGCAGTTCTTC. It is translated as CASKGGSYNEQFF. Full variable domain (remainder filled in from reference TRBV2 and TRBJ2-1): EPEVTQTPSHQVTQMGQEVILRCVPISNHLYFYWYRQILGQKVEFLVSFYNNEISEKSEIFDDQFSVERPDGSNFTLKIRSTKLEDSAMYFCASKGGSYNEQFFGPGTRLTVL.

Comments on this clone: The sample holds other DNA sequences that translate to the same CDR3. The chain links TRBV28 to TRBJ1-4; no clear D. CDR1 MDHEN and CDR2 SYDVKM come from the germline V gene. V was clipped by 2 bases and J by 3 bases, with 7 bases between them. The CDR3 has 14 residues. Here the CDR3 reads CASSLRGANEKLFF. Here the CDR3 DNA reads TGTGCCAGCAGTTTACGGGGAGCTAATGAAAAACTGTTTTTT. Complete variable domain (other parts from reference TRBV28 and TRBJ1-4): DVKVTQSSRYLVKRTGEKVFLECVQDMDHENMFWYRQDPGLGLRLIYFSYDVKMKEKGDIPEGYSVSREKKERFSLILESASTNQTSMYLCASSLRGANEKLFFGSGTQLSVL.